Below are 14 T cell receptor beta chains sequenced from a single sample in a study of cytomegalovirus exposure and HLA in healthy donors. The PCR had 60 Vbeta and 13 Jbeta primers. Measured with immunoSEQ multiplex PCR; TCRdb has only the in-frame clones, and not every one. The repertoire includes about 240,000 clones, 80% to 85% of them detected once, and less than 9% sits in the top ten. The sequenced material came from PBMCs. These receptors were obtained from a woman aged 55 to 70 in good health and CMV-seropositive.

Here the CDR3 reads CATTGSTDTQYF. The CDR3 coding sequence is TGTGCCACAACGGGATCCACAGATACGCAGTATTTT. The chain recombines TRBV10-3 with TRBJ2-3; D possibly corresponds to TRBD2 (5 bases). This CDR3 region has 12 residues. Trimming shortened V by 10 bases and J by 2 bases, and 10 bases separated the two germline ends. CDR1 is ENHRY, CDR2 SYGVKD, per germline.

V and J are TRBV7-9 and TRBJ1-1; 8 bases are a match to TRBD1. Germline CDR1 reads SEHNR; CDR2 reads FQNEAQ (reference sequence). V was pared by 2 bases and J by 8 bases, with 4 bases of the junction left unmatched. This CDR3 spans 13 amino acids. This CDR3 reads CASSLQGAPEAFF. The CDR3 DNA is TGTGCCAGCAGCTTACAGGGGGCGCCAGAAGCTTTCTTT.

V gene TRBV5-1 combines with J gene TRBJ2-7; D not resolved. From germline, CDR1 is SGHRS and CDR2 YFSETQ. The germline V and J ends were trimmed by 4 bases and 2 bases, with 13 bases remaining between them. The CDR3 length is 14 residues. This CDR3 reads CASSTSPFTYEQYF. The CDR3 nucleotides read TGCGCCAGCAGCACAAGTCCCTTTACCTACGAGCAGTACTTC.

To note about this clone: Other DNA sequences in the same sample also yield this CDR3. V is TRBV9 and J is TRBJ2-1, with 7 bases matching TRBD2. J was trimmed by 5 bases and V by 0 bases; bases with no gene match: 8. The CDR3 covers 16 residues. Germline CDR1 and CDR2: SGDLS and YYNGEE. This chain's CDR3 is CASSVGTSGYDNEQFF. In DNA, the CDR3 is TGTGCCAGCAGCGTAGGGACTAGTGGGTATGACAATGAGCAGTTCTTC.

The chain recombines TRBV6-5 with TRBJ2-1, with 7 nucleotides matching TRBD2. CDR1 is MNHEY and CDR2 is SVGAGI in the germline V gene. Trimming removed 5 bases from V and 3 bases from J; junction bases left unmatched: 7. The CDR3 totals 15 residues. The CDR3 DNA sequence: TGTGCCAGCAGTGTCCTAGCGGACTTCTACAATGAGCAGTTCTTC. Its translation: CASSVLADFYNEQFF.

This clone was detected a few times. CDR3 loop: CASSLTGIYGYTF. The CDR3 bases are TGTGCCAGCAGTTTAACGGGAATCTATGGCTACACCTTC. The chain links TRBV6-5 to TRBJ1-2; D gene unclear. Germline V lookup: CDR1 MNHEY, CDR2 SVGAGI. The CDR3 consists of 13 residues. V was pared by 4 bases and J by 4 bases, with 10 bases between.

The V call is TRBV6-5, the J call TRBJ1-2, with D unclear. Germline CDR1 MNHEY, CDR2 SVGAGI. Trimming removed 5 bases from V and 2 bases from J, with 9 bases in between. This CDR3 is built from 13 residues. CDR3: CASSPGINYGYTF. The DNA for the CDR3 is TGTGCCAGCAGTCCGGGTATCAACTATGGCTACACCTTC.

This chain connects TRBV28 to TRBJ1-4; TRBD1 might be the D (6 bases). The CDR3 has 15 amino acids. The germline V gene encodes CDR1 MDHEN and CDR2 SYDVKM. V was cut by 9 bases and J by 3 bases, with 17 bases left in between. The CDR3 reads CASRRGIQANEKLFF. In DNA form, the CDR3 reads TGTGCCAGTAGAAGGGGGATTCAAGCTAATGAAAAACTGTTTTTT. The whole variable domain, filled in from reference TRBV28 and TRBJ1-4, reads DVKVTQSSRYLVKRTGEKVFLECVQDMDHENMFWYRQDPGLGLRLIYFSYDVKMKEKGDIPEGYSVSREKKERFSLILESASTNQTSMYLCASRRGIQANEKLFFGSGTQLSVL.

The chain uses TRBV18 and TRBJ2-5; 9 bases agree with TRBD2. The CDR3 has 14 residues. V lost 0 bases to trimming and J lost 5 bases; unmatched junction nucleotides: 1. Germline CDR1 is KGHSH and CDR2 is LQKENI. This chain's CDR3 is CASSPPSGSETQYF. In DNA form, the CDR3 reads TGTGCCAGCTCACCACCTAGCGGGAGTGAGACCCAGTACTTC.

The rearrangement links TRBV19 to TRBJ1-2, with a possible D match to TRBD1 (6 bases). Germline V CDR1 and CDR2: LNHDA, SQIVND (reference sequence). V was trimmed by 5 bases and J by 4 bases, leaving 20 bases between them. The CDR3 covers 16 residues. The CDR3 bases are TGTGCCAGTAGTTCCTCCTGGACAGCACCAACCTATGGCTACACCTTC. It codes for CASSSSWTAPTYGYTF.

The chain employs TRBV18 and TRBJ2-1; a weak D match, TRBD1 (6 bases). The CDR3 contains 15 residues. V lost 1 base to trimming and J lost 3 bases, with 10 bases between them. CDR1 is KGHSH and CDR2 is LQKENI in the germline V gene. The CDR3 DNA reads TGTGCCAGCTCACCACTCAGGGGTGTCTACAATGAGCAGTTCTTC. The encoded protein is CASSPLRGVYNEQFF.

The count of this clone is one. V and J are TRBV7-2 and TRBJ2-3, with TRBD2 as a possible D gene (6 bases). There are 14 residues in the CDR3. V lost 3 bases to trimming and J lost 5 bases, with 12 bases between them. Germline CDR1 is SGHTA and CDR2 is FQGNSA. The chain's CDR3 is CASSFAPSVDTQYF. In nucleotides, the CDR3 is TGTGCCAGCAGCTTTGCGCCTAGCGTAGATACGCAGTATTTT.

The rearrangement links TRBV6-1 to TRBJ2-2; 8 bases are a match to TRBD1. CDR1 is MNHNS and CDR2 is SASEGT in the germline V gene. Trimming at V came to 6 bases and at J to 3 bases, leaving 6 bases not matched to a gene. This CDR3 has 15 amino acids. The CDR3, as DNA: TGTGCCAGCAGGCCGACAGGGGCGTACACCGGGGAGCTGTTTTTT. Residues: CASRPTGAYTGELFF.

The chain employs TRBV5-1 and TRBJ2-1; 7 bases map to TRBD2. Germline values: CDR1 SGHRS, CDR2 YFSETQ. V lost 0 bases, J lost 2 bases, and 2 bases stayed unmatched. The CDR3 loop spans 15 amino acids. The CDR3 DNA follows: TGCGCCAGCAGCTTGGAAGCGGGAACCTACAATGAGCAGTTCTTC. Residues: CASSLEAGTYNEQFF.